This T cell receptor (beta chain) was sequenced during a study of blood T cell repertoires in COVID-19. Overall study context: PBMCs, B-cell-depleted T cells, or T cells were the source of the cDNA or gDNA that made up the material.

In the authors' workflow: Amplification from reference gene primers served as the basis for estimated nucleated cell counts. Sequenced by immunoSEQ multiplex PCR; TCRdb stores in-frame clones only, minus some. That table is the source of V, J and clone size, and D and trimming were worked out from the DNA. The table shows approximately 290,000 clones, with around 90% occurring only once. CDR3 length: 13 amino acids. Trimming pared 5 bases from V and 6 bases from J, leaving 10 bases between. Germline lookup yields CDR1 MNHEY and CDR2 SVGEGT. The sequenced sample was peripheral blood. The origin of this receptor is a young man with active or convalescent COVID-19. The chain carries TRBV6-2 or TRBV6-3 and TRBJ2-2; no clear D. DNA for the CDR3: TGTGCCAGCAGTCCCTCCGGAGCCGGGGAGCTGTTTTTT. This codes for CASSPSGAGELFF.